Described below is a single TCR beta chain sequence and its context. Its matching antigen is unknown. Method: immunoSEQ multiplex PCR; TCRdb's copy keeps in-frame clones and lacks some. In the table there are 150,000 to 200,000 clones, about 94% of which are singletons. The sample originates from a study of T cell responses to AZD1222 COVID-19 vaccine. Study results and limitations: AZD1222 recipients seropositive at baseline numbered only six or seven.

Here the sequenced sample was peripheral blood, taken on day 0 of AZD1222 vaccination. This receptor was taken from an adult in good health.

In DNA, the CDR3 is TGTGCCAGCAGCCAAAGCGAGGATCGGTACGAGCAGTACTTC. Its protein is CASSQSEDRYEQYF. This chain links TRBV3-1 (or the pseudogene TRBV3-2) with TRBJ2-7, with unresolved D. The germline CDR1 and CDR2 sequences are LGHDT and YNNKEL (reference sequence). V gave up 2 bases and J gave up 4 bases, with 12 bases separating them. The CDR3 loop spans 14 amino acids.